Listed below are T cell receptor beta chains from one sample, sequenced in a study of glioma-infiltrating T cells after dendritic cell vaccination. Produced via immunoSEQ multiplex PCR; TCRdb's table is partial and in-frame only. Altogether roughly 88,000 clones are present, roughly four fifths being singletons, with the ten largest covering 2% to 2.5%. The specimen comprised blood, sampled after dendritic cell vaccination. These receptors all come from a human donor with glioblastoma. CDR3s include the opening cysteine and the closing phenylalanine or tryptophan. Fields, in order: D gene, V gene, clone size, J gene, CDR3 DNA, CDR3 protein. D genes are given only for firm matches. Expanded clones are given a class, and other clones once, few, many or no size at all.

D: .
V: TRBV7-3
size: .
J: TRBJ2-1
DNA: TGTGCCAGCAGCTCCGGACTCGTTTATAGCTCCTACAATGAGCAGTTCTTC
CDR3: CASSSGLVYSSYNEQFF

D: TRBD1
V: TRBV2
size: .
J: TRBJ2-7
DNA: TGTGCCAGCAGTGAAGCGGGACAGGGCGCTGGCGAGCAGTACTTC
CDR3: CASSEAGQGAGEQYF

D: .
V: TRBV19
size: .
J: TRBJ2-1
DNA: TGTGCCAGTAGTGTGGGGGCAGGGCGGGGGGAGCAGTTCTTC
CDR3: CASSVGAGRGEQFF

D: .
V: TRBV27
size: .
J: TRBJ1-1
DNA: TGTGCCAGCAAACTACAGGGCCCAAGCACTGAAGCTTTCTTT
CDR3: CASKLQGPSTEAFF

D: .
V: TRBV19
size: .
J: TRBJ2-2
DNA: TGTGCCAGTCAGAGCAGGGTGAATGCCGGGGAGCTGTTTTTT
CDR3: CASQSRVNAGELFF

D: TRBD1
V: TRBV30
size: .
J: TRBJ1-3
DNA: TGTGCCTGGACAGGGGGCTCTGGAAACACCATATATTTT
CDR3: CAWTGGSGNTIYF

D: .
V: TRBV30
size: .
J: TRBJ1-3
DNA: TGTGCCTGGAGCGTGAGCCGGGCTGGAAACACCATATATTTT
CDR3: CAWSVSRAGNTIYF

D: .
V: TRBV15
size: few
J: TRBJ2-7
DNA: TGTGCCACCAGCGCAAAGGCAAGTTCAGGCTACGAGCAGTACTTC
CDR3: CATSAKASSGYEQYF

D: TRBD1
V: TRBV7-9
size: .
J: TRBJ2-5
DNA: TGTGCCAGCAGCCGAGGACAGGGGGGAGAGACCCAGTACTTC
CDR3: CASSRGQGGETQYF

D: TRBD1
V: TRBV19
size: once
J: TRBJ2-7
DNA: TGTGCCAGTAGTGGGGACAGGGGATCCCACGAGCAGTACTTC
CDR3: CASSGDRGSHEQYF

D: TRBD2
V: TRBV6-5
size: .
J: TRBJ2-5
DNA: TGTGCCAGCAGTCGGACTAGCGGGGCCCAGTACTTC
CDR3: CASSRTSGAQYF

D: TRBD2
V: TRBV5-1
size: .
J: TRBJ2-1
DNA: TGCGCCAGCAGCTTGGTTGCGGGAGATGGGAATGAGCAGTTCTTC
CDR3: CASSLVAGDGNEQFF

D: TRBD1
V: TRBV5-1
size: .
J: TRBJ2-1
DNA: TGCGCCAGCATTAGACAGGGGACATCCTACAATGAGCAGTTCTTC
CDR3: CASIRQGTSYNEQFF

D: .
V: TRBV27
size: .
J: TRBJ2-1
DNA: TGTGCCAGCGCTAGGGGCACCTACAATGAGCAGTTCTTC
CDR3: CASARGTYNEQFF

D: TRBD1
V: TRBV27
size: .
J: TRBJ1-4
DNA: TGTGCCAGCAGTGGACACCAGGGGGTGGGTGAAAAACTGTTTTTT
CDR3: CASSGHQGVGEKLFF

D: .
V: TRBV10-3
size: .
J: TRBJ1-4
DNA: TGTGCCATCAGTGAGCGGGGGACTAATGAAAAACTGTTTTTT
CDR3: CAISERGTNEKLFF

D: .
V: TRBV11-3
size: .
J: TRBJ1-1
DNA: TGTGCCAGCAGCTTGACAGGGAACACTGAAGCTTTCTTT
CDR3: CASSLTGNTEAFF

D: TRBD1
V: TRBV30
size: .
J: TRBJ1-3
DNA: TGTGCCTGGAGTGCCAGGGGGCTTGGAAACACCATATATTTT
CDR3: CAWSARGLGNTIYF

D: .
V: TRBV28
size: .
J: TRBJ1-5
DNA: TGTGCCAGCGACCTCGAAACAGGGAAAGGGAATCAGCCCCAGCATTTT
CDR3: CASDLETGKGNQPQHF

D: TRBD1
V: TRBV6-5
size: .
J: TRBJ2-7
DNA: TGTGCCAGCTGCCCTGGACAGGGTTACGAGCAGTACTTC
CDR3: CASCPGQGYEQYF

D: .
V: TRBV28
size: .
J: TRBJ1-2
DNA: TGTGCCAGCAGAATAACTAACTATGGCTACACCTTC
CDR3: CASRITNYGYTF

D: TRBD2
V: TRBV5-1
size: .
J: TRBJ2-1
DNA: TGCGCCAGCAGCTTCAGCGGGAGTGGGAATGAGCAGTTCTTC
CDR3: CASSFSGSGNEQFF

D: TRBD1
V: TRBV2
size: .
J: TRBJ2-5
DNA: TGTGCCAGCAGTGGACAGGGAGAGACCCAGTACTTC
CDR3: CASSGQGETQYF

D: .
V: TRBV29-1
size: few
J: TRBJ1-1
DNA: TGCAGCGTCCATATTTCCGGGAACACTGAAGCTTTCTTT
CDR3: CSVHISGNTEAFF

D: TRBD1
V: TRBV10-3
size: .
J: TRBJ2-2
DNA: TGTGCCATCAAGGGACAGGGCGCGAACACCGGGGAGCTGTTTTTT
CDR3: CAIKGQGANTGELFF

D: TRBD1
V: TRBV6-6
size: .
J: TRBJ2-1
DNA: TGTGCCAGCAGCCAGGACAGGGGAACCTACAATGAGCAGTTCTTC
CDR3: CASSQDRGTYNEQFF

D: TRBD1
V: TRBV15
size: once
J: TRBJ1-1
DNA: TGTGCCACCAGCAGAGGACAGGGAAACACTGAAGCTTTCTTT
CDR3: CATSRGQGNTEAFF

D: .
V: TRBV7-8
size: .
J: TRBJ1-3
DNA: TGTGCCAGCAGCTTAGGGCAGGCGAACACCATATATTTT
CDR3: CASSLGQANTIYF

D: TRBD1
V: TRBV7-8
size: .
J: TRBJ1-5
DNA: TGTGCCAGCAGCTCAGGGACAGGGAGTCAGCCCCAGCATTTT
CDR3: CASSSGTGSQPQHF

D: TRBD2
V: TRBV4-1
size: few
J: TRBJ2-1
DNA: TGCGCCAGCAGTCTCTTTGCGGGTAGCGGGAGCTACAATGAGCAGTTCTTC
CDR3: CASSLFAGSGSYNEQFF

D: TRBD1
V: TRBV19
size: .
J: TRBJ1-5
DNA: TGTGCCAGTAGTTTTGGGACAGGGAGTCAGCCCCAGCATTTT
CDR3: CASSFGTGSQPQHF

D: TRBD2
V: TRBV27
size: .
J: TRBJ2-2
DNA: TGTGCCAGCAGCCTCGGACTAGTCGCACCCACCGGGGAGCTGTTTTTT
CDR3: CASSLGLVAPTGELFF

D: .
V: TRBV4-2
size: .
J: TRBJ1-4
DNA: TGTGCCAGCAGCCAATCCGGAGCGGGGGGTGGAAGGTCGGGAAAACTGTTTTTT
CDR3: CASSQSGAGGGRSGKLFF

D: .
V: TRBV9
size: .
J: TRBJ2-5
DNA: TGTGCCAGCAGCGTAGAGGACAGAAACCCCCAAGAGACCCAGTACTTC
CDR3: CASSVEDRNPQETQYF

D: TRBD1
V: TRBV5-1
size: .
J: TRBJ2-2
DNA: TGCGCCAGCAGCCTCAGACAGGGGGGGACCGGGGAGCTGTTTTTT
CDR3: CASSLRQGGTGELFF

D: .
V: TRBV5-1
size: once
J: TRBJ1-1
DNA: TGCGCCAGCAGCGATCAGGGTGGCGGCTTCACTGAAGCTTTCTTT
CDR3: CASSDQGGGFTEAFF

D: TRBD1
V: TRBV7-9
size: .
J: TRBJ1-2
DNA: TGTGCCAGCAGCTTAGGCCGGGACAGGGCTAACTATGGCTACACCTTC
CDR3: CASSLGRDRANYGYTF

D: .
V: TRBV29-1
size: .
J: TRBJ1-5
DNA: TGCAGCGTACAGGAGTCCAATCAGCCCCAGCATTTT
CDR3: CSVQESNQPQHF

D: TRBD1
V: TRBV4-2
size: .
J: TRBJ2-7
DNA: TGTGCCAGCAGCCAAGACTGGACAGGGAGTTACGAGCAGTACTTC
CDR3: CASSQDWTGSYEQYF

D: .
V: TRBV5-1
size: .
J: TRBJ1-5
DNA: TGCGCCAGCAGCTTTGAGGGAACGTACAATCAGCCCCAGCATTTT
CDR3: CASSFEGTYNQPQHF

D: TRBD2
V: TRBV7-9
size: .
J: TRBJ2-2
DNA: TGTGCCAGCAGCTTAACCGGGGGGGCGAGAACCGGGGAGCTGTTTTTT
CDR3: CASSLTGGARTGELFF

D: .
V: TRBV5-1
size: .
J: TRBJ1-1
DNA: TGCGCCAGCAGCTTGGTGACTGCCACTGAAGCTTTCTTT
CDR3: CASSLVTATEAFF

D: TRBD2
V: TRBV5-4
size: .
J: TRBJ2-5
DNA: TGTGCCAGCAGCCAAGGACTAGCGGGATTTGGAGTGACCCAGTACTTC
CDR3: CASSQGLAGFGVTQYF

D: TRBD1
V: TRBV11-2
size: .
J: TRBJ2-1
DNA: TGTGCCAGCAGCTTCGCCGGGACAGGGGGCCTTGAGCAGTTCTTC
CDR3: CASSFAGTGGLEQFF

D: TRBD1
V: TRBV6-5
size: .
J: TRBJ2-3
DNA: TGTGCCAGCAGGCCTACAGGGGTAGATACGCAGTATTTT
CDR3: CASRPTGVDTQYF

D: TRBD1
V: TRBV27
size: many
J: TRBJ1-4
DNA: TGTGCCAGCAGGGCAAGGGGGCTTTGGGAAAAACTGTTTTTT
CDR3: CASRARGLWEKLFF

D: .
V: TRBV2
size: .
J: TRBJ2-3
DNA: TGTGCCAGCATGGTCAGTACAGATACGCAGTATTTT
CDR3: CASMVSTDTQYF

D: .
V: TRBV9
size: once
J: TRBJ1-3
DNA: TGTGCCAGCAGCGCTTCTGGGGGGTTTGGAAACACCATATATTTT
CDR3: CASSASGGFGNTIYF

D: .
V: TRBV6-1
size: .
J: TRBJ1-2
DNA: TGTGCCAGTTCCGGGACACTCTATGGCTACACCTTC
CDR3: CASSGTLYGYTF

D: .
V: TRBV9
size: .
J: TRBJ2-6
DNA: TGTGCCAGCAGCGCCAAAGGGGGGGGGCCCGGGGCCAACGTCCTGACTTTC
CDR3: CASSAKGGGPGANVLTF

D: TRBD1
V: TRBV7-3
size: .
J: TRBJ2-5
DNA: TGTGCCAGCAGCTTAACTCCAGGGGGCTATGAGACCCAGTACTTC
CDR3: CASSLTPGGYETQYF

D: TRBD2
V: TRBV5-6
size: .
J: TRBJ2-1
DNA: TGTGCCAGCAGCTTGGATCCAGCGGGACGGCACAATGAGCAGTTCTTC
CDR3: CASSLDPAGRHNEQFF

D: .
V: TRBV13
size: few
J: TRBJ1-1
DNA: TGTGCCAGCCAGGGAGGCACTGAAGCTTTCTTT
CDR3: CASQGGTEAFF

D: TRBD1
V: TRBV27
size: few
J: TRBJ1-1
DNA: TGTGCCAGCAGGCGACAGGGAGGTAACACTGAAGCTTTCTTT
CDR3: CASRRQGGNTEAFF

D: .
V: TRBV4-1
size: .
J: TRBJ1-2
DNA: TGCGCCAGCAGCCAACGAGGGGAGGGGGCTAACTATGGCTACACCTTC
CDR3: CASSQRGEGANYGYTF